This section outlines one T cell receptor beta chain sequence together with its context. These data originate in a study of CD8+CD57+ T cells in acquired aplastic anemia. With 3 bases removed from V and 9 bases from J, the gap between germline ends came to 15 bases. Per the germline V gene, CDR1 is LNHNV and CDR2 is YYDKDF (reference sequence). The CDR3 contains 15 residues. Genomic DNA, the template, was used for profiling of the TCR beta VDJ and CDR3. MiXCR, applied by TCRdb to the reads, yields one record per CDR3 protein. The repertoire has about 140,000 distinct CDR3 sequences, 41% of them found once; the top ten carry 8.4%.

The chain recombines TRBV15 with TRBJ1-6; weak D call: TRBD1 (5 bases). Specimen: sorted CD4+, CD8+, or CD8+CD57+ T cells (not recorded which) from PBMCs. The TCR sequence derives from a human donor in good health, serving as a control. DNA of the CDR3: TGTGCCACCAGCAGGGTCAGGGATCGGACTTCACCCCTCCACTTT. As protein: CATSRVRDRTSPLHF.